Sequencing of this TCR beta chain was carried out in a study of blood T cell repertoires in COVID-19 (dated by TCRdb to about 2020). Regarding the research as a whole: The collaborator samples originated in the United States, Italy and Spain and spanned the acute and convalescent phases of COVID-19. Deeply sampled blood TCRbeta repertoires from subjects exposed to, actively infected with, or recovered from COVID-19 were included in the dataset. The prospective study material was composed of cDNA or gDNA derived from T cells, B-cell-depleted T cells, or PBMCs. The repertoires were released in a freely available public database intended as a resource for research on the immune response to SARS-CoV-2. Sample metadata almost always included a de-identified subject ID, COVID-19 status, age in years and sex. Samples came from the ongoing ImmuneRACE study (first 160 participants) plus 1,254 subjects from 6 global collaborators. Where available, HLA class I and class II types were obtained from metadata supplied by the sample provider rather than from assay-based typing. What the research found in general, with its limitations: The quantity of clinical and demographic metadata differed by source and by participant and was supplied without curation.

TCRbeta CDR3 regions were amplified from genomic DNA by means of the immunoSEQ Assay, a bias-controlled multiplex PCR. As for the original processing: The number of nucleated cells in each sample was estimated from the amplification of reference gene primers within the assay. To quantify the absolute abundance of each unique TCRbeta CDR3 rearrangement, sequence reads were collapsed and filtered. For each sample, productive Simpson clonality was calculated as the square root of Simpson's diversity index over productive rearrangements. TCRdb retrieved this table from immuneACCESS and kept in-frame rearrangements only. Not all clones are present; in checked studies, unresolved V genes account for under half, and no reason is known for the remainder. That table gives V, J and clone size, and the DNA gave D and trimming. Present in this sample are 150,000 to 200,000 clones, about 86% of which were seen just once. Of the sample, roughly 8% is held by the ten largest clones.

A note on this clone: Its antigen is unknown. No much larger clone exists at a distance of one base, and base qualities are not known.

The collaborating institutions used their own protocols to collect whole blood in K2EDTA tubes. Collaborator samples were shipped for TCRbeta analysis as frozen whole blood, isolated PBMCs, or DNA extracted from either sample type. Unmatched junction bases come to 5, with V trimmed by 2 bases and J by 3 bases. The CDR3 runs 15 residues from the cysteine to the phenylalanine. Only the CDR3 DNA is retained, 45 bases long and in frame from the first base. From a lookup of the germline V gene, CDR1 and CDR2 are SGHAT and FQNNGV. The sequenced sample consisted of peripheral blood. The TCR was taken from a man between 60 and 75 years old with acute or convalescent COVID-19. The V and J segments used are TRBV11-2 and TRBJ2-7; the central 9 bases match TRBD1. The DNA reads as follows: TGTGCCAGCAGCTTACAGGACAGGGGATTCTACGAGCAGTACTTC. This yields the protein CASSLQDRGFYEQYF.